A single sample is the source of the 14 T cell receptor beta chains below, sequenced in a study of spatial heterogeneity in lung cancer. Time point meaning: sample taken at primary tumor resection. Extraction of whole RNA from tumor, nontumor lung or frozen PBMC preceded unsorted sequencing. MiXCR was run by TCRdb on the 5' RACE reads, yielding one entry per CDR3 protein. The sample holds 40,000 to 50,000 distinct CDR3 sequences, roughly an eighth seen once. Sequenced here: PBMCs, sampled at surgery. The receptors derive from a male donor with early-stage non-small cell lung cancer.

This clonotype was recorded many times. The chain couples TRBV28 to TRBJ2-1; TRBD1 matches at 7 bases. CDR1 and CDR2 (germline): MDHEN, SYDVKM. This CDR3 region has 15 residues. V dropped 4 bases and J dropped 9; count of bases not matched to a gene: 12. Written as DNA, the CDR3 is TGTGCCAGCAGTTCGTCTTCCGGGACAGCTTTTGAGCAGTTCTTC. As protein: CASSSSSGTAFEQFF.

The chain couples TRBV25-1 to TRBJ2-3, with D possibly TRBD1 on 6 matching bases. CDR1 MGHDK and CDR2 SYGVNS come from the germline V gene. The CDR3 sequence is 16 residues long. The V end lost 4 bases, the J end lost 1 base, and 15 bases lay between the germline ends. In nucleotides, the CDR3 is TGTGCCAGCAGTGCCAACCCAGGGGTTCGCACAGATACGCAGTATTTT. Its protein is CASSANPGVRTDTQYF.

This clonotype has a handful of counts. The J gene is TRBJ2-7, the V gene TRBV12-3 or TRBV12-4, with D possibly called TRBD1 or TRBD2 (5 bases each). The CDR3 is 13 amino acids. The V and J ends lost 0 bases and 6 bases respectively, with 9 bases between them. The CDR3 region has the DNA TGTGCCAGCAGTTTAGCGCCAGGGAGCGAGCAGTACTTC. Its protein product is CASSLAPGSEQYF.

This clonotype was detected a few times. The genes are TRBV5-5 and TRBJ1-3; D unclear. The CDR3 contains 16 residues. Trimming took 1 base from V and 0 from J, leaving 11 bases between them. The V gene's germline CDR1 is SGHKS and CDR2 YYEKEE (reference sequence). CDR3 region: CASSLIAVPSGNTIYF. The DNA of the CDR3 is TGTGCCAGCAGCTTGATCGCAGTGCCCTCTGGAAACACCATATATTTT.

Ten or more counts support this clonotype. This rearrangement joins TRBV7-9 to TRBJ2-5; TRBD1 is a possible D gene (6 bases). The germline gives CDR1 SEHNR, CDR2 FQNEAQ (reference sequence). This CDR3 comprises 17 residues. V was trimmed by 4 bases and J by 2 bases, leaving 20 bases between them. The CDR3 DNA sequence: TGTGCCAGCAGCTCAGAGACAGGACCCTACAATCAAGAGACCCAGTACTTC. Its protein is CASSSETGPYNQETQYF. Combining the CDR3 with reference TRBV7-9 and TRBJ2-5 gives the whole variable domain DTGVSQNPRHKITKRGQNVTFRCDPISEHNRLYWYRQTLGQGPEFLTYFQNEAQLEKSRLLSDRFSAERPKGSFSTLEIQRTEQGDSAMYLCASSSETGPYNQETQYFGPGTRLLVL.

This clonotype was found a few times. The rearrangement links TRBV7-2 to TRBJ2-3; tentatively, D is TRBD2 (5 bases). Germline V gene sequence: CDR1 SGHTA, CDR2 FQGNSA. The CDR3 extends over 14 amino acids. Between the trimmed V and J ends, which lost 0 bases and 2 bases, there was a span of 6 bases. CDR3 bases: TGTGCCAGCAGCTTAGCGCTAGCCACAGATACGCAGTATTTT. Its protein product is CASSLALATDTQYF.

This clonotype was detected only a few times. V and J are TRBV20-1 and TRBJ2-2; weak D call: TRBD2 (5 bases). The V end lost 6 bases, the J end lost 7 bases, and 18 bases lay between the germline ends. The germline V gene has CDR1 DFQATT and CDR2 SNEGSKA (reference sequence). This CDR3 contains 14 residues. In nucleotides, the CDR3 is TGCAGTGCCCCCGGCAGGCGGGTCGGCGGGGAGCTGTTTTTT. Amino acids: CSAPGRRVGGELFF.

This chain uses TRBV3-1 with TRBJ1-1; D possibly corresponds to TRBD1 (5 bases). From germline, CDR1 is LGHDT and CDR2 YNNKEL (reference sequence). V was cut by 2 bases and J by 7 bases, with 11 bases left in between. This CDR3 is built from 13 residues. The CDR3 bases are TGTGCCAGCAGCCAAATCGGGGGTCTTGAAGCTTTCTTT. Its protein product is CASSQIGGLEAFF.

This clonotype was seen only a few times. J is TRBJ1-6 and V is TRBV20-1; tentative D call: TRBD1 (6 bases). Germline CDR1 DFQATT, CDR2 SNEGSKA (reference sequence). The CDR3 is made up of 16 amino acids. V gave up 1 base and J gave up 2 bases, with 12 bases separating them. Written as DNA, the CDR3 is TGCAGTGCTAGAGTTCAGGGGAGGGCCTATAATTCACCCCTCCACTTT. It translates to CSARVQGRAYNSPLHF.

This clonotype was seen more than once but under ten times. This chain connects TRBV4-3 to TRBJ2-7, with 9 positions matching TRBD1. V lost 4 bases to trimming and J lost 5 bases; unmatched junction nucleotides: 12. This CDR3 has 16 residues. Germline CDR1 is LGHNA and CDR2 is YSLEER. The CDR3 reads CASSRNPGQGADEQYF. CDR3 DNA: TGCGCCAGCAGCCGGAATCCGGGACAGGGAGCGGACGAGCAGTACTTC.

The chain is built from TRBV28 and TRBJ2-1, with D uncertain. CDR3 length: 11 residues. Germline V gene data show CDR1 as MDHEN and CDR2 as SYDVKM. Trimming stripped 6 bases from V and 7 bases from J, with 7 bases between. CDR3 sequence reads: CASRSPNEQFF. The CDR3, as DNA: TGTGCCAGCAGGTCCCCAAATGAGCAGTTCTTC.

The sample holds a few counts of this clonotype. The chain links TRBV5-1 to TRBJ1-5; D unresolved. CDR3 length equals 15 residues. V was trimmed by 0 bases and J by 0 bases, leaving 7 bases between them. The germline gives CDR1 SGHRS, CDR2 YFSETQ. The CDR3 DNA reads TGCGCCAGCAGCTTGGGAGATTATAGCAATCAGCCCCAGCATTTT. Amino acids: CASSLGDYSNQPQHF.

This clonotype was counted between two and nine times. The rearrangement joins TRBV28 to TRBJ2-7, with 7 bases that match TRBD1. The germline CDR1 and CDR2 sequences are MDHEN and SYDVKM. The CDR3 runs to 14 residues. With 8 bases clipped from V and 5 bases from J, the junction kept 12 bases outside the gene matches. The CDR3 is CASQGGQGTHEQYF. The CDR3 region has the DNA TGTGCCAGCCAAGGGGGCCAAGGGACCCACGAGCAGTACTTC.

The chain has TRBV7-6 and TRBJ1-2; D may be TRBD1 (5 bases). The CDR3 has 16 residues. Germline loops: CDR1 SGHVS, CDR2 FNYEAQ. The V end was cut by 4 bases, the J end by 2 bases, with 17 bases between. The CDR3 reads CASSSRRRDQNYGYTF. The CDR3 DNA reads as TGTGCCAGCAGCTCGCGGAGACGGGACCAAAACTATGGCTACACCTTC. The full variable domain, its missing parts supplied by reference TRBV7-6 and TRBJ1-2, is GAGVSQSPRYKVTKRGQDVALRCDPISGHVSLYWYRQALGQGPEFLTYFNYEAQQDKSGLPNDRFSAERPEGSISTLTIQRTEQRDSAMYRCASSSRRRDQNYGYTFGSGTRLTVV.